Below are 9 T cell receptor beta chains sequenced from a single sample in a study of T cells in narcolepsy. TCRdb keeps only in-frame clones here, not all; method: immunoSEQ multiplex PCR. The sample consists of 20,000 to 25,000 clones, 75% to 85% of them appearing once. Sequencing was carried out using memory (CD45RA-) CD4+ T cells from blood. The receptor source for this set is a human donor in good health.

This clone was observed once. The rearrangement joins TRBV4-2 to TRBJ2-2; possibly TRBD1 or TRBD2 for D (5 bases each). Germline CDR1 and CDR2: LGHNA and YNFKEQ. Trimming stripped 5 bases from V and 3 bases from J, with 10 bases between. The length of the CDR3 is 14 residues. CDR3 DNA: TGTGCCAGCAGCACCGGGACCGACACCGGGGAGCTGTTTTTT. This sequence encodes CASSTGTDTGELFF.

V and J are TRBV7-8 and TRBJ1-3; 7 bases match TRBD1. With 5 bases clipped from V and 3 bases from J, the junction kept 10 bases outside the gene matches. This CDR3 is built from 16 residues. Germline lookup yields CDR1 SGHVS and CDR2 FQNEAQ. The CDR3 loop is CASSGNAGTVGNTIYF. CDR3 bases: TGTGCCAGCAGCGGAAACGCCGGGACAGTTGGAAACACCATATATTTT.

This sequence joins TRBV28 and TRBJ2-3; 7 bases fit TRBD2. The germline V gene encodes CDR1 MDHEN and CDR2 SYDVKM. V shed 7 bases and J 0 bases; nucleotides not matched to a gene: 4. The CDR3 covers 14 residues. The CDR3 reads CASMGGSSTDTQYF. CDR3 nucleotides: TGTGCCAGCATGGGCGGGAGTAGCACAGATACGCAGTATTTT.

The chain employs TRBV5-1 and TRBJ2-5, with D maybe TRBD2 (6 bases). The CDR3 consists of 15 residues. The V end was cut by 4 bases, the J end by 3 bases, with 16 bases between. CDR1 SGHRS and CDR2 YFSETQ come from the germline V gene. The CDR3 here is CASSRQPGEKETQYF. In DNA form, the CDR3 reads TGCGCCAGCAGCCGCCAGCCGGGGGAGAAAGAGACCCAGTACTTC.

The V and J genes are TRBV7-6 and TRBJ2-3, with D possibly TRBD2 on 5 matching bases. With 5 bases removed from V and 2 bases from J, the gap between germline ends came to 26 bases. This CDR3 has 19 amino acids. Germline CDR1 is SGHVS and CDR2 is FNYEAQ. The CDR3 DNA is TGTGCCAGCAGCCCCCGTGAGGGTATCGGCCTCTATACCACAGATACGCAGTATTTT. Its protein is CASSPREGIGLYTTDTQYF. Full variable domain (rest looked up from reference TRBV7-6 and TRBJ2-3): GAGVSQSPRYKVTKRGQDVALRCDPISGHVSLYWYRQALGQGPEFLTYFNYEAQQDKSGLPNDRFSAERPEGSISTLTIQRTEQRDSAMYRCASSPREGIGLYTTDTQYFGPGTRLTVL.

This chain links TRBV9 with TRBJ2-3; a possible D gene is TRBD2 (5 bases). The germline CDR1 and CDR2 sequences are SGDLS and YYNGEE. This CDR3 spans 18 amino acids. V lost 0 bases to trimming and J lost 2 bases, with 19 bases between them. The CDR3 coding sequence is TGTGCCAGCAGCGTAGGGCCCCTCGAGCGGCCATACACAGATACGCAGTATTTT. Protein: CASSVGPLERPYTDTQYF. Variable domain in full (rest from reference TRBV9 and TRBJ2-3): DSGVTQTPKHLITATGQRVTLRCSPRSGDLSVYWYQQSLDQGLQFLIQYYNGEERAKGNILERFSAQQFPDLHSELNLSSLELGDSALYFCASSVGPLERPYTDTQYFGPGTRLTVL.

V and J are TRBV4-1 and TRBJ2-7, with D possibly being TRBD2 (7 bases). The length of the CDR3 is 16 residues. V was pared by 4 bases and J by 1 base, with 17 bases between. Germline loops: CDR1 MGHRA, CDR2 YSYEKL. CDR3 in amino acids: CASSRSGGLVSYEQYF. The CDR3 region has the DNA TGCGCCAGCAGCCGGTCGGGGGGCCTAGTTTCCTACGAGCAGTACTTC.

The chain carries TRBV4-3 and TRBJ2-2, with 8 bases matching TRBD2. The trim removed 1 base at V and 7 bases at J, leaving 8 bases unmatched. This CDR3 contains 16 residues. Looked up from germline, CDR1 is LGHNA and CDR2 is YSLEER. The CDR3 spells CASSQAKPGGVGELFF. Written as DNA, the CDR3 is TGCGCCAGCAGCCAAGCTAAGCCGGGAGGGGTCGGGGAGCTGTTTTTT.

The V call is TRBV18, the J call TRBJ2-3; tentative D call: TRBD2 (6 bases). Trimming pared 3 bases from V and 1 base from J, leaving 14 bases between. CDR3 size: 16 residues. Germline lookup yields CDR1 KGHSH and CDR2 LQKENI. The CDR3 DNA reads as TGTGCCAGCTCACCTTCGGGGGAGGCTGGCACAGATACGCAGTATTTT. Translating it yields CASSPSGEAGTDTQYF.